This TCR beta chain was obtained from a study of T-cell reconstitution after alpha-beta-depleted transplantation in children. This clonotype has a count of ten or more. What it recognizes is unknown. The trim removed 5 bases at V and 7 bases at J, leaving 10 bases unmatched. There are 15 residues in the CDR3. CDR1 and CDR2 from the germline V gene are LGHNT and FRNRAP. Unique molecular identifiers were incorporated into the prepared TCRbeta library. TCRdb recomputed calls from the PCR reads with MiXCR, one row per CDR3 protein. This table has 150,000 to 250,000 distinct CDR3 sequences, roughly 6.3% appearing once. Notes on the study in general: Reports say that about two months after transplant, the alpha-beta T cells came out of several hundred graft clones that had expanded. After transplant, high TCRbeta diversity at day 60 in some patients arose from surviving recipient T cells and thymic progenitors. One year post-transplant, T-cell counts and diversity were largely derived from T cells produced anew.

The chain has TRBV12-5 and TRBJ2-1, with 8 nucleotides matching TRBD2. The sequence came from a girl in the first two years of life with combined immunodeficiency, due to receive a stem cell transplant. Here the sequenced sample was PBMCs, taken before TCRalphabeta/CD19-depleted stem cell transplant. As DNA, the CDR3 is TGTGCTAGTGGTCCTTCGGGGGGGCCGGGGAATGAGCAGTTCTTC. Translating it yields CASGPSGGPGNEQFF.